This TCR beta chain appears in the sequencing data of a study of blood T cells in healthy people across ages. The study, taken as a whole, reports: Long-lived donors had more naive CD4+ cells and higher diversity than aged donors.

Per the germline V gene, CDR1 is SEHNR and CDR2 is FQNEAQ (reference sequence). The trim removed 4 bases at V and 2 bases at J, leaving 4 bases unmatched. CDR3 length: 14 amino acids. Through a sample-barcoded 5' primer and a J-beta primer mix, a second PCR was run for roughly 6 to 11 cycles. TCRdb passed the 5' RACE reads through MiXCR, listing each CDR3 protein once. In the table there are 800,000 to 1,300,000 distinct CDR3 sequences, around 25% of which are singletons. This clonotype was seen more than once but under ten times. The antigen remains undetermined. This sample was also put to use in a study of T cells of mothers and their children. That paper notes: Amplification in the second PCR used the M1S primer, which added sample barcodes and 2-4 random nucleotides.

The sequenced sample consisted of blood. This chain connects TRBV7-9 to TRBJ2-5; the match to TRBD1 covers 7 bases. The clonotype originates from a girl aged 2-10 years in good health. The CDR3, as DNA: TGTGCCAGCAGCTGGACAGGCGATCAAGAGACCCAGTACTTC. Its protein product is CASSWTGDQETQYF.